This is a list of T cell receptor beta chains from one sample in a study of blood T cell repertoires in COVID-19. Only in-frame clones appear in the TCRdb table, and some are missing; sequencing was by immunoSEQ multiplex PCR. There are approximately 350,000 clones in the sample; 80% to 90% occur only once, and around 3% lies in the top ten. The material sequenced was peripheral blood. These receptors all stem from a woman in her 30s with COVID-19, enrolled during active disease. CDR3s include the opening cysteine and the closing phenylalanine or tryptophan.

TRBV5-1 | 15 | CASSLGLGTEQPQHF
TRBV28 | 15 | CASSPGHTSNTEAFF
TRBV5-6 | 14 | CASSAQGLGDTQYF
TRBV19 | 18 | CASSIGPEFRFSYNEQFF
TRBV10-2 | 14 | CASSPGVGTDTQYF
TRBV3-1/TRBV3-2 | 15 | CASSQRESSGNTIYF
TRBV5-1 | 15 | CASSPPDRVGSPLHF
TRBV30 | 14 | CAWTETLSNQPQHF
TRBV14 | 15 | CASSRQGTNTGELFF
TRBV5-5 | 18 | CASSPSAGRSSGANVLTF
TRBV4-1 | 17 | CASSQALTSGDPNEQFF
TRBV3-1/TRBV3-2 | 14 | CASSQVRGAGELFF
TRBV7-2 | 15 | CASSLGQASNQPQHF
TRBV2 | 16 | CASSVFGAGADYGYTF
TRBV7-7 | 13 | CASSLTGKDTQYF
TRBV10-1 | 14 | CASSGGEGTDTQYF
TRBV13 | 15 | CASSFRTSGSDTQYF
TRBV14 | 20 | CASTQERAVPQINSYNEQFF
TRBV15 | 17 | CATSTGQAVATNEKLFF
TRBV19 | 15 | CASSFGSGRADEQFF
TRBV6-5 | 15 | CASSYSGRGHTEAFF
TRBV7-2 | 16 | CASSLVGGPLSYEQYF
TRBV3-1/TRBV3-2 | 17 | CASSQEGWPGRNTEAFF
TRBV13 | 13 | CASSVGRVDGYTF
TRBV28 | 15 | CASSLPGGDIYGYTF
TRBV4-3 | 18 | CASSQDAGVFSGANVLTF
TRBV9 | 15 | CASSAGTGANYGYTF
TRBV11-2 | 15 | CASSPRLAGGNEQFF
TRBV11-1 | 16 | CASSQRTSGGQETQYF
TRBV5-5 | 17 | CASSWGGILGAGAEAFF
TRBV9 | 15 | CASSVGLAGTYEQYF
TRBV12-5 | 17 | CASGLYSSRLAYNEQFF
TRBV19 | 14 | CASRGAGGIDEQFF
TRBV11-2 | 11 | CASSLGWALFF
TRBV19 | 16 | CASSLGGQGAQDKEFF
TRBV7-9 | 12 | CASGEPGVEQYF
TRBV2 | 15 | CASSRLGDSNQPQHF
TRBV9 | 15 | CASSVELGASNEQFF
TRBV10-3 | 15 | CAISELAGSYNEQFF
TRBV4-3 | 15 | CASSQGGGASETQYF
TRBV7-2 | 13 | CASSLNRVRELFF
TRBV19 | 12 | CASSAQGYEQYF
TRBV7-2 | 14 | CASSLGTSVPEQFF
TRBV4-3 | 16 | CASSQDSARANYGYTF
TRBV6-5 | 14 | CASSYSTGPDTQYF
TRBV2 | 15 | CASTPKAGMINGYTF
TRBV18 | 15 | CASSRTSGAQETQYF
TRBV4-3 | 13 | CASSQDWGGEQYF
TRBV7-2 | 15 | CASSSQGDLTDTQYF
TRBV18 | 14 | CASSPTGSSYEQYF
TRBV28 | 15 | CASSFEREGLSEQFF
TRBV5-8 | 15 | CASSFEREVGETQYF
TRBV7-2 | 15 | CASSPRQGANQPQHF
TRBV30 | 15 | CAWSRGQGGNQPQHF
TRBV7-9 | 15 | CASSRTGKQGETQYF
TRBV30 | 13 | CACRTSGLNEQFF
TRBV10-1 | 15 | CASSAGQGSYNEQFF
TRBV5-4 | 15 | CASSPGQENTGELFF
TRBV28 | 13 | CASSLTGAYGYTF